This T cell receptor beta chain derives from a study of glioma-infiltrating T cells. Study information: Target coverage was roughly 4- to 10-fold for roughly 1 million blood T cells.

Germline CDR1 reads SGHTA; CDR2 reads FQGNSA. The CDR3 extends over 12 amino acids. With 3 bases removed from V and 5 bases from J, the gap between germline ends came to 6 bases. Study-wide points: Signature shared blood CDR3 motifs were enriched in low-divergence and depleted in high-divergence patients.

Using RNA template, CDR3s of TCR alpha and beta were amplified with iRepertoire arm-PCR. One entry per CDR3 protein results from TCRdb running MiXCR on the multiplex PCR reads. The profile shows about 400,000 distinct CDR3 sequences, 41% of them singletons. This clonotype was seen repeatedly, ten times or more. The antigen is undetermined. The V call is TRBV7-2, the J call TRBJ2-3; D uncertain. Sequencing used glioma tissue, nonneoplastic brain tissue, or PBMCs (not recorded which). This clonotype originated in a human donor with low-grade glioma or glioblastoma, undergoing nonglioma brain surgery, or in good health (not recorded which). The CDR3 loop is CASSFTRDTQYF. The CDR3 coding sequence is TGTGCCAGCAGCTTCACACGAGATACGCAGTATTTT.